The TCR beta chain under discussion was sequenced for a study of blood T cell repertoires in COVID-19. CDR3 length equals 16 residues. V was cut by 4 bases and J by 2 bases, with 18 bases left in between. Sequencing was performed with immunoSEQ multiplex PCR; in TCRdb, only in-frame clones are kept and a portion is missing. The sample lists about 55,000 clones, less than 75% occurring once. The sample taken for sequencing was peripheral blood. The chain links TRBV23-1 to TRBJ2-7; TRBD1 is a possible D gene (5 bases). TRBV23-1 is identified as an open reading frame with a role that is uncertain. This TCR derives from a woman aged 70-85 years with acute or convalescent COVID-19. CDR3 amino acids: CASSPGPHRGPYEQYV. Written as DNA, the CDR3 is TGCGCCAGCAGTCCAGGACCCCATAGGGGTCCCTACGAGCAGTACGTC.